Below are 8 T cell receptor beta chains sequenced from a single sample in a study of CD8+ T cells in alopecia areata (dated by TCRdb to the late 2010s). Preparation of the library involved the immunoSEQ multiplex PCR assay. RNA was extracted from all samples and reverse transcribed into cDNA, which served as template for TCR sequencing. Imported from immuneACCESS, the table was reduced by TCRdb to in-frame sequences with V and J called. These copies leave out some clones; in studies compared against another copy, an unresolved V gene accounts for under half, and the cause of the remainder is not known. The sample table lists about 91,000 clones, roughly two fifths of them with a count of one. 0.75% to 0.8% of the sample goes to the ten largest clones. Input material: CD4+ T cells sorted from blood. The receptors were sampled from a human donor with alopecia areata.

There are a few counts of this clone. The chain recombines TRBV29-1 with TRBJ2-7, with 13 bases lining up with TRBD2. Germline lookup yields CDR1 SQVTM and CDR2 ANQGSEA. The CDR3 is made up of 16 amino acids. Germline trimming cut 5 bases from V and 6 bases from J; bases unmatched to any gene: 13. CDR3 sequence reads: CSVSGLAGVLFGEQYF. Here the CDR3 DNA reads TGCAGCGTTTCCGGACTAGCGGGAGTTCTGTTTGGCGAGCAGTACTTC.

This clone turned up a few times. This rearrangement joins TRBV29-1 to TRBJ2-3, with 9 bases identical to TRBD1. After removal of 4 bases from V and 4 bases from J, the junction contained 3 bases not matched to a gene. This CDR3 is built from 13 residues. CDR1 is SQVTM and CDR2 is ANQGSEA in the germline V gene. DNA of the CDR3: TGCAGCGTTGGGGACAGGGACCCAGATACGCAGTATTTT. Translating gives CSVGDRDPDTQYF.

V and J are TRBV30 and TRBJ1-2; no reliable D call. The CDR3 loop spans 12 amino acids. V gave up 5 bases and J gave up 3 bases, with 10 bases separating them. The V gene's germline CDR1 is GTSNPN and CDR2 SVGIG (reference sequence). The CDR3, as DNA: TGTGCCTGGTCGGACGGTTACTATGGCTACACCTTC. Amino acids: CAWSDGYYGYTF. Using reference TRBV30 and TRBJ1-2 for the parts outside the CDR3, the full variable domain is SQTIHQWPATLVQPVGSPLSLECTVEGTSNPNLYWYRQAAGRGLQLLFYSVGIGQISSEVPQNLSASRPQDRQFILSSKKLLLSDSGFYLCAWSDGYYGYTFGSGTRLTVV.

The chain carries TRBV7-9 and TRBJ1-1; TRBD1 might be the D (5 bases). The CDR3 length is 14 residues. The germline V gene encodes CDR1 SEHNR and CDR2 FQNEAQ (reference sequence). V lost 4 bases and J lost 11, with 20 bases in between. This chain's CDR3 is CASSSLGSQGRAFF. The CDR3 DNA reads TGTGCCAGCAGCTCCCTCGGGTCTCAGGGTCGCGCTTTCTTT.

The chain is built from TRBV5-4 and TRBJ2-1; the D gene is possibly TRBD1 (6 bases). V lost 3 bases and J 8 bases, leaving 15 bases between the germline ends. CDR1 is SGHNT, CDR2 YYREEE, per germline (reference sequence). CDR3 size: 14 residues. For the CDR3, the DNA is TGTGCCAGCAGCTCTGACAGGCGGTCTGATGAGCAGTTCTTC. It encodes CASSSDRRSDEQFF.

The chain joins TRBV2 to TRBJ2-7; D remains ambiguous. Germline loops: CDR1 SNHLY, CDR2 FYNNEI. V was clipped by 2 bases and J by 2 bases, with 4 bases between them. CDR3 length equals 12 residues. Here the CDR3 DNA reads TGTGCCAGCAGTGAAACAACCTACGAGCAGTACTTC. Protein sequence: CASSETTYEQYF. The variable domain in full, with the rest retrieved from reference TRBV2 and TRBJ2-7, is EPEVTQTPSHQVTQMGQEVILRCVPISNHLYFYWYRQILGQKVEFLVSFYNNEISEKSEIFDDQFSVERPDGSNFTLKIRSTKLEDSAMYFCASSETTYEQYFGPGTRLTVT.

A word on this clone: Other DNA sequences of this sample code for an identical CDR3. The chain has TRBV20-1 and TRBJ2-5, with D perhaps TRBD2 (5 bases). Germline assignment: CDR1 DFQATT and CDR2 SNEGSKA (reference sequence). V lost 4 bases, J lost 2 bases, and 5 bases lay in between. CDR3 size: 11 residues. The CDR3 here is CSATGQETQYF. As DNA, the CDR3 is TGCAGTGCTACGGGGCAAGAGACCCAGTACTTC.

The chain couples TRBV29-1 to TRBJ2-3, with 8 bases lining up with TRBD1. Germline assignment: CDR1 SQVTM and CDR2 ANQGSEA. After removal of 5 bases from V and 3 bases from J, the junction contained 10 bases not matched to a gene. The CDR3 is 15 amino acids. DNA for the CDR3: TGCAGCGTTACGAGGGGCAGGGGGCATACAGATACGCAGTATTTT. Translated, it gives CSVTRGRGHTDTQYF.